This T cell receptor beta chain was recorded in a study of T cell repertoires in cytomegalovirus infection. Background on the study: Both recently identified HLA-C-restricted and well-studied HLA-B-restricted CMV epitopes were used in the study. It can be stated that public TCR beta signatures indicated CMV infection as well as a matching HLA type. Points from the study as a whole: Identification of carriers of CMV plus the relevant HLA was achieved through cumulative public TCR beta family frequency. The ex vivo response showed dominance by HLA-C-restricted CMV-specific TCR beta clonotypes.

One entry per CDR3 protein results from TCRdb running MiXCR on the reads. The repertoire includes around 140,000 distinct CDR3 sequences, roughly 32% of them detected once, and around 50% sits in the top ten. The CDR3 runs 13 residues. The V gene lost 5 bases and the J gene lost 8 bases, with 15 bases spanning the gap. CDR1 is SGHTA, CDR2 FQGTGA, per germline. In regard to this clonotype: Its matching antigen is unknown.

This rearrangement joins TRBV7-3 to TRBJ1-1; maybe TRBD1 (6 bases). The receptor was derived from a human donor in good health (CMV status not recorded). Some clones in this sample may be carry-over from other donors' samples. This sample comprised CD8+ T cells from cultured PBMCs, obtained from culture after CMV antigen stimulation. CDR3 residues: CASSHARTAEAFF. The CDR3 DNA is TGTGCCAGCAGCCATGCTCGGACAGCCGAAGCTTTCTTT.